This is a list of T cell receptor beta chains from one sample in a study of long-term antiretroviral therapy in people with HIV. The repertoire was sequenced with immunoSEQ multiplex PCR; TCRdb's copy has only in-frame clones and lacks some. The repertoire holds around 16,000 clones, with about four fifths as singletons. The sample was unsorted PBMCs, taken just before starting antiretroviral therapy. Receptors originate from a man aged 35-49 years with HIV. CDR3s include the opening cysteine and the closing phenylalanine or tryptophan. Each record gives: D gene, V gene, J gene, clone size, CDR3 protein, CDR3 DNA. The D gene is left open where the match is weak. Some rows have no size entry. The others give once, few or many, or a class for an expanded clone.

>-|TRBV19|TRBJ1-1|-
CASSPTAVPEAFF
TGTGCCAGTAGCCCCACCGCGGTCCCTGAAGCTTTCTTT
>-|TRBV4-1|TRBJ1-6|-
CASSQEIRGDSSPLHF
TGCGCCAGCAGCCAAGAAATTAGGGGCGATAGTTCACCCCTCCACTTT
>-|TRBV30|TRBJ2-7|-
CAWQGGSYEQYF
TGTGCCTGGCAGGGGGGCTCCTACGAGCAGTACTTC
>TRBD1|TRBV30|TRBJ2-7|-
CAWTGGQGDYEQYF
TGTGCCTGGACAGGAGGACAGGGGGACTACGAGCAGTACTTC
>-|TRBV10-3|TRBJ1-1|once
CAISDQPLYVSEAFF
TGTGCCATCAGTGACCAGCCGCTGTATGTTTCTGAAGCTTTCTTT
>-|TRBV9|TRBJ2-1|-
CASSVWGASYNEQFF
TGTGCCAGCAGCGTGTGGGGGGCTTCCTACAATGAGCAGTTCTTC
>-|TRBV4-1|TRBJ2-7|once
CASSQDRGNYEQYF
TGCGCCAGCAGCCAAGATCGGGGTAACTACGAGCAGTACTTC
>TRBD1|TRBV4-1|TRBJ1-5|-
CASSQGDRDNQPQHF
TGCGCCAGCAGCCAAGGAGACAGGGATAATCAGCCCCAGCATTTT
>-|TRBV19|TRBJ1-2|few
CASSSGTVYGYTF
TGTGCCAGTAGTAGTGGGACTGTTTATGGCTACACCTTC
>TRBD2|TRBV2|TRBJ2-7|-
CASSENLPSGGDEQYF
TGTGCCAGCAGTGAGAATCTTCCTAGCGGGGGAGACGAGCAGTACTTC
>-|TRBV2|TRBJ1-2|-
CASSEGGLQVGYTF
TGTGCCAGCAGTGAGGGTGGGCTCCAGGTCGGCTACACCTTC
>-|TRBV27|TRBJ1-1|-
CASSSSRVRGEAFF
TGTGCCAGCAGTAGCTCGAGGGTTAGGGGCGAAGCTTTCTTT
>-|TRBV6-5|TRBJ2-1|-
CASNKQVVREDEQFF
TGTGCCAGCAACAAACAGGTCGTCAGGGAAGATGAGCAGTTCTTC
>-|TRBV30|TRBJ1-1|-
CAWSTGRNTEAFF
TGTGCCTGGAGTACGGGACGGAACACTGAAGCTTTCTTT
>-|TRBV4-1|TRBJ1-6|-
CASSQVFNGPGRPDSPLHF
TGCGCCAGCAGCCAAGTTTTTAATGGTCCGGGCAGGCCCGATTCACCCCTCCACTTT
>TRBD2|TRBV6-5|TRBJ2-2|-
CASSYRGVAVTGELFF
TGTGCCAGCAGTTACCGGGGGGTAGCGGTAACCGGGGAGCTGTTTTTT
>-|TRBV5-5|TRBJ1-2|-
CASSLDRVLYGYTF
TGTGCCAGCAGCTTGGACAGGGTCCTCTATGGCTACACCTTC
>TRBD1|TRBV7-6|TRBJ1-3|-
CASSLGLNRGSGNTIYF
TGTGCCAGCAGCTTAGGGTTAAACAGGGGATCTGGAAACACCATATATTTT
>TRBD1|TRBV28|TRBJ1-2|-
CAIQGVGSGGYTF
TGTGCCATCCAGGGGGTGGGTTCGGGTGGCTACACCTTC
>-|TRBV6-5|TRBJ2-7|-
CASSYGGGGYEQYF
TGTGCCAGCAGTTACGGCGGGGGCGGGTACGAGCAGTACTTC
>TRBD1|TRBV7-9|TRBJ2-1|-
CASSPEGQNYNEQFF
TGTGCCAGCAGCCCAGAGGGACAGAACTACAATGAGCAGTTCTTC
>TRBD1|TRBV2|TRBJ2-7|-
CASSPGQGSEQYF
TGTGCCAGCAGCCCGGGACAGGGTTCCGAGCAGTACTTC
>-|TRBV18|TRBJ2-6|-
CASSRDISGANVLTF
TGTGCCAGCTCACGGGACATCTCTGGGGCCAACGTCCTGACTTTC
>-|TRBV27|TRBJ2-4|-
CASRTGRAWGKNIQYF
TGTGCCAGCAGGACAGGGAGGGCCTGGGGCAAAAACATTCAGTACTTC
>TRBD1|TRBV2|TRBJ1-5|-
CASKNGQGGNQPQHF
TGTGCCAGCAAGAATGGACAGGGGGGCAATCAGCCCCAGCATTTT
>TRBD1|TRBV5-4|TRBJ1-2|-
CASSLTGQGHGYTF
TGTGCCAGCAGCCTGACAGGGCAGGGACATGGCTACACCTTC
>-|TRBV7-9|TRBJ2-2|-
CASSPQNTGELFF
TGTGCCAGCAGCCCGCAGAACACCGGGGAGCTGTTTTTT
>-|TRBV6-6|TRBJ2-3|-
CASSWSTDTQYF
TGTGCCAGCAGTTGGAGCACAGATACGCAGTATTTT
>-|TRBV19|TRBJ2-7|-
CASSIGQGWNEQYF
TGTGCCAGTAGTATCGGGCAGGGATGGAACGAGCAGTACTTC